This is a list of T cell receptor beta chains from one sample in a study of OX40 agonist ivuxolimab in advanced cancers. Some clones are missing from TCRdb's copy, which holds only in-frame ones; the method was immunoSEQ multiplex PCR. The sample includes around 100,000 clones, less than 95% of them seen just once. The sequences come from CD4+ or CD8+ T cells sorted from blood, collected in a trial of the OX40 agonist ivuxolimab. All receptors derive from an adult with an advanced solid tumor such as melanoma, head and neck, liver or kidney cancer. CDR3s include the opening cysteine and the closing phenylalanine or tryptophan. The D gene is left open where the match is weak. Rows give clone size only sometimes, using once, few, many, or a class for an expanded clone.

.	TRBV18	TRBJ2-1	TRBD2	TGTGCCAGCTCACTAGCGGGAGGTAACTCCTACAATGAGCAGTTCTTC	CASSLAGGNSYNEQFF
.	TRBV19	TRBJ2-7	TRBD2	TGTGCCAGTAGTCAAGCTAGCGGGAGCTTCATAGGTTACGAGCAGTACTTC	CASSQASGSFIGYEQYF
.	TRBV6-5	TRBJ2-7	.	TGTGCCAGCAGTTACCGGGGGCGCGAGCAGTACTTC	CASSYRGREQYF
.	TRBV4-3	TRBJ2-1	.	TGCGCCAGCAGCCAAGAGGGGGCAAGTGGTACCTACAATGAGCAGTTCTTC	CASSQEGASGTYNEQFF
once	TRBV7-8	TRBJ2-2	TRBD2	TGTGCCGTTGAGCGAGCGGGAGAAACCGGGGAGCTGTTTTTT	CAVERAGETGELFF
.	TRBV5-1	TRBJ2-5	.	TGCGCCAGCAGCTTGGGACAAGAGACCCAGTACTTC	CASSLGQETQYF
.	TRBV4-2	TRBJ2-7	TRBD1	TGTGCCAGCAGCCAAGTAGGGACAGGCTCTTCCTACGAGCAGTACTTC	CASSQVGTGSSYEQYF
.	TRBV4-2	TRBJ2-4	.	TGTGCCAGCAGCCAAGGGTCAACGGGAGAAAACATTCAGTACTTC	CASSQGSTGENIQYF
.	TRBV7-7	TRBJ2-5	.	TGTGCTAGCAGCTTAGGGGGTCGGGAGACCCAGTACTTC	CASSLGGRETQYF
.	TRBV5-4	TRBJ2-7	.	TGTGCCAGCAGCGGGCAGGGGTTGCGCGAGCAGTACTTC	CASSGQGLREQYF
.	TRBV5-1	TRBJ1-4	.	TGCGCCAGCAGCTTGGGACGGGCAGGAAAACTGTTTTTT	CASSLGRAGKLFF
.	TRBV4-3	TRBJ1-3	.	TGCGCCAGCAGCCAAGATACAGGGAAATACACTGGAAACACCATATATTTT	CASSQDTGKYTGNTIYF
.	TRBV6-6	TRBJ2-5	TRBD2	TGTGCCAGCACCCAGGGAGGGGAGACCCAGTACTTC	CASTQGGETQYF
.	TRBV19	TRBJ2-4	TRBD1	TGTGCCAGTAGTATAGATGGTCCGGGACAGGGTCTCGGCAAAAACATTCAGTACTTC	CASSIDGPGQGLGKNIQYF
few	TRBV4-2	TRBJ1-2	TRBD1	TGTGCCAGCAGCCAGGAGACAGGGGTCGACTACACCTTC	CASSQETGVDYTF
.	TRBV6-1	TRBJ2-3	TRBD1	TGTGCCAGCAGTGAAGCGGGCAGGGGGAGCACAGATACGCAGTATTTT	CASSEAGRGSTDTQYF
.	TRBV2	TRBJ2-2	.	TGTGCCAGCAGTGAATGGCCCGGGGAGCTGTTTTTT	CASSEWPGELFF
.	TRBV11-3	TRBJ2-3	.	TGTGCCAGCAGCCGCTCTTCGGGAGTAGATACGCAGTATTTT	CASSRSSGVDTQYF
few	TRBV7-6	TRBJ2-7	.	TGTGCCAGCAGCTTGGCATCTACCTACGAGCAGTACTTC	CASSLASTYEQYF
.	TRBV28	TRBJ1-1	.	TGTGCCAGCAGCTACAGGTCCGGAAAAGGGCATACTGAAGCTTTCTTT	CASSYRSGKGHTEAFF
.	TRBV18	TRBJ2-3	.	TGTGCCAGCTCGGAGCTTTTCAGCACAGATACGCAGTATTTT	CASSELFSTDTQYF
once	TRBV28	TRBJ2-1	TRBD2	TGTGCCAGCAGGGGACTAGCGGGCAGCTCCTACAATGAGCAGTTCTTC	CASRGLAGSSYNEQFF
.	TRBV19	TRBJ2-2	.	TGTGCCAGCCGGAACATTGGCGGCGGGGAGCTGTTTTTT	CASRNIGGGELFF
.	TRBV5-4	TRBJ2-1	TRBD2	TGTGCCAGCAGCGGATGGATAGCGGGAGTCGTGGACAATGAGCAGTTCTTC	CASSGWIAGVVDNEQFF
.	TRBV9	TRBJ2-1	.	TGTGCCAGCAGCGTCCTCCCCCGGGGGCCCGACAATGAGCAGTTCTTC	CASSVLPRGPDNEQFF
.	TRBV11-3	TRBJ1-4	.	TGTGCCAGCGGGCCACGCGGACGCGAAAAACTGTTTTTT	CASGPRGREKLFF
.	TRBV19	TRBJ2-1	TRBD2	TGTGCCAGTAGTAAAAAAGCGGGAGCCTTTGCCCATGAGCAGTTCTTC	CASSKKAGAFAHEQFF
.	TRBV7-2	TRBJ2-1	.	TGTGCCAGCAGCCTCGCGGCGTCTAGCTCCTACAATGAGCAGTTCTTC	CASSLAASSSYNEQFF
once	TRBV19	TRBJ2-7	TRBD2	TGTGCCAGTAGTCGGGAGGGAGTCTCCTACGAGCAGTACTTC	CASSREGVSYEQYF
.	TRBV7-9	TRBJ2-3	TRBD2	TGTGCCAGCAGTTTTAGCGGGGACTTCACAGATACGCAGTATTTT	CASSFSGDFTDTQYF
.	TRBV11-2	TRBJ2-5	TRBD1	TGTGCCAGCAGTAAGAGACTTCAACAGGGGGACGCGACCCAGTACTTC	CASSKRLQQGDATQYF
.	TRBV14	TRBJ1-3	.	TGTGCCAGCAGCCGTTTTCAAGGGGTCTCTGGAAACACCATATATTTT	CASSRFQGVSGNTIYF
.	TRBV7-9	TRBJ2-1	.	TGTGCCAGCAGCCCCCGGTGGGCCTACAATGAGCAGTTCTTC	CASSPRWAYNEQFF
.	TRBV5-1	TRBJ2-1	.	TGCGCCAGCAGCTTGGGCATGGGCAATGAGCAGTTCTTC	CASSLGMGNEQFF
few	TRBV6-5	TRBJ2-5	.	TGTGCCAGCAGTTACTCGTTTAGCCGGGAGACCCAGTACTTC	CASSYSFSRETQYF
.	TRBV19	TRBJ2-4	.	TGTGCCAGTAGTATTGATGGGGGGCAAAGGTACTTC	CASSIDGGQRYF
.	TRBV28	TRBJ1-2	.	TGTGCCAGCAGTTTGGCAGGGGATAGGTTTTCGGTCGGCTACACCTTC	CASSLAGDRFSVGYTF
once	TRBV30	TRBJ2-7	TRBD2	TGTGCCTGGAGTGTTGGGCTAGCGGAGTTCTACGAGCAGTACTTC	CAWSVGLAEFYEQYF
.	TRBV12-5	TRBJ2-3	.	TGTGCTAGTGGCATTAGGACAGATACGCAGTATTTT	CASGIRTDTQYF
.	TRBV19	TRBJ2-7	TRBD1	TGTGCCAGTAGTATAACGGGACAGGGGTTGCGCGAGCAGTACTTC	CASSITGQGLREQYF